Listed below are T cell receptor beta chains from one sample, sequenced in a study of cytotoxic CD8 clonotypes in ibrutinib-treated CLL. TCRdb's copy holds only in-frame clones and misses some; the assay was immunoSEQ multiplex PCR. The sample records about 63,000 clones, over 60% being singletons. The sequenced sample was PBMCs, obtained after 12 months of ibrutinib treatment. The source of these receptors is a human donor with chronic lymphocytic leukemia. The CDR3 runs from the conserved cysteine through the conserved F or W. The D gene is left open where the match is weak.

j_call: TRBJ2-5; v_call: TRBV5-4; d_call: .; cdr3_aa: CASSSRAGDQETQYF
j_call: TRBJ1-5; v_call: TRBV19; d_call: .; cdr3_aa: CASSIDVGQPQHF
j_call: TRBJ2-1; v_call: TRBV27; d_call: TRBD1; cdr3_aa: CASSQDRGAYNEQFF
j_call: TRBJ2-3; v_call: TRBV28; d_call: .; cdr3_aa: CASSLSGPTDTQYF
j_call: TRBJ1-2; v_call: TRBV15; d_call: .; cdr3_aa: CATSRDDSNNYGYTF
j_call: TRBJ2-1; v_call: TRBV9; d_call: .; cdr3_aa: CASSVVPRNNEQFF
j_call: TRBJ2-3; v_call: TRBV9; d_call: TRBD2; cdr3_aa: CASSVVDSGSENTQYF
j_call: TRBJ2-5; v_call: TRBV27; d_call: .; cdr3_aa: CASSSYSGVAETQYF
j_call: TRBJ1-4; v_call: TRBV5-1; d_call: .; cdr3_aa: CASRLTGTNEKLFF
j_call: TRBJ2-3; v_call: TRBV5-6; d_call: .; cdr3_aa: CASSRLLGADTQYF
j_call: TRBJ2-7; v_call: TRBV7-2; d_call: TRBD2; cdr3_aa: CASSLEAYRRGEFYEQYF
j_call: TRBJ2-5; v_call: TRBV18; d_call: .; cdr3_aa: CASSPDGRRETQYF
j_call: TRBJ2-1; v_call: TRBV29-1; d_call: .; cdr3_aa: CSVGGGSASVVDEQFF
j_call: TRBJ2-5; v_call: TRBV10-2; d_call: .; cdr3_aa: CASSDGTNQETQYF
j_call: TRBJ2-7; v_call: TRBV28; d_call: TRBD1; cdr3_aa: CASSGQDHSYEQYF
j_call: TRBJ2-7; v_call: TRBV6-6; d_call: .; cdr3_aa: CASSYTDRGQGYEQYF
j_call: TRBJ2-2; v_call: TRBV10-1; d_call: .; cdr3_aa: CASSESWRGDTGELFF
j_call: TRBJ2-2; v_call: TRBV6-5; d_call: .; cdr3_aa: CASSFKIDAGELFF
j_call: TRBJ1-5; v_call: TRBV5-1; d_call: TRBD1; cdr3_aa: CASSQGGNQPQHF
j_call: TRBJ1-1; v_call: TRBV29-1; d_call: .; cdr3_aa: CSVARSDTEAFF
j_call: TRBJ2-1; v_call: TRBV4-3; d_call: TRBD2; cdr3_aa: CASSQARGSYNEQFF
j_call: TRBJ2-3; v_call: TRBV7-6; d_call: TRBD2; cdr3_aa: CASRTGGGTDTQYF
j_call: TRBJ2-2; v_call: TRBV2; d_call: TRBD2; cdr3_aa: CASSLLAGANTGELFF
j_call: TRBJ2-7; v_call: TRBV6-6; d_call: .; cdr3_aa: CASSYLQGYEQYF
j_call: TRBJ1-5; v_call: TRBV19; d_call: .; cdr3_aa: CASSIVSGPQHF
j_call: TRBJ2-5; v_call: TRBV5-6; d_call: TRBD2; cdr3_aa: CASSRRPGGLRETQYF
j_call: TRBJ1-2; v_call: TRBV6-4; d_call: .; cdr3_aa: CASSVSGSYGYTF
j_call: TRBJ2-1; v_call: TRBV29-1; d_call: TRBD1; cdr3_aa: CSVQRQGSYNEQFF
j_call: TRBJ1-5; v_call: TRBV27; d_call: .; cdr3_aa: CASSRDHGGQPQHF
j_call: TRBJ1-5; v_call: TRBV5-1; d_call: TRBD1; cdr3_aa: CASSDGQANQPQHF
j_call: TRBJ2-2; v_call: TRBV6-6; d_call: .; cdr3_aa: CASSYPRTNTGELFF
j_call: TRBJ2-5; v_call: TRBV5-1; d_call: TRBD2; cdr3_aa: CASSLASGSAETQYF
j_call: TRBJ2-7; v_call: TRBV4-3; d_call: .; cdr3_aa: CASSQGRGRGHEQYF
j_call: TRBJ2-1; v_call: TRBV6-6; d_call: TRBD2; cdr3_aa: CASSYSLAGEQFF
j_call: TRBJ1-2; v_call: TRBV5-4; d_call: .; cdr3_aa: CASSFLARDYGYTF
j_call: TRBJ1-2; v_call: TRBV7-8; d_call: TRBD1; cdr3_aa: CASSQSTGGQRGYTF
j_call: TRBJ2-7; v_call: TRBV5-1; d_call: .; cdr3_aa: CASSRAAVSSYEQYF
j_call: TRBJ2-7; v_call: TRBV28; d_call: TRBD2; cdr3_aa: CASSSLAGGFYEQYF
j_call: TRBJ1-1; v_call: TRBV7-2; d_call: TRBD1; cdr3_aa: CASSLAQGALNTEAFF
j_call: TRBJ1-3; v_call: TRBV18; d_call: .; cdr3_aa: CASSPTPVTPAGNTIYF
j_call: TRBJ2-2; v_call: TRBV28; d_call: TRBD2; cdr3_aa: CASDGGRAGELFF
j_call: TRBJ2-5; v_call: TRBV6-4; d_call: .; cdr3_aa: CASSEQGGETQYF
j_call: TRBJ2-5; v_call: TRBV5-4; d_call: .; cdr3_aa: CASSLAGGGQETQYF
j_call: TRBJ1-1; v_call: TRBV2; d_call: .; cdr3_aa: CASSEALRQGDGEAFF
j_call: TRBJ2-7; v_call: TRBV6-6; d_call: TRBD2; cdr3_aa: CASRLSGRASYEQYF
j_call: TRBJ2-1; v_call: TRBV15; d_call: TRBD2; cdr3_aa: CATSKLAGAYNEQFF
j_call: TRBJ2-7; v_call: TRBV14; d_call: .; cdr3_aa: CASSQDLPGSREQYF
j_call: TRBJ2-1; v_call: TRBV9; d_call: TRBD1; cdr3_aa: CASSAGGQVLYNEQFF
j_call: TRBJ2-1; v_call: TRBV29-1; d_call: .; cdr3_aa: CSAQTSSYNEQFF
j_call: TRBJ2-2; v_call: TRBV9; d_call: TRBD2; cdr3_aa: CASSGSLVSGNDGELFF
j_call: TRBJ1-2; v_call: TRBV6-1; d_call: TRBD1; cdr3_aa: CAIQTGNNYGYTF
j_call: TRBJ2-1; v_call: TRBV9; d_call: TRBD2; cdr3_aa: CASSVELGGRARNEQFF